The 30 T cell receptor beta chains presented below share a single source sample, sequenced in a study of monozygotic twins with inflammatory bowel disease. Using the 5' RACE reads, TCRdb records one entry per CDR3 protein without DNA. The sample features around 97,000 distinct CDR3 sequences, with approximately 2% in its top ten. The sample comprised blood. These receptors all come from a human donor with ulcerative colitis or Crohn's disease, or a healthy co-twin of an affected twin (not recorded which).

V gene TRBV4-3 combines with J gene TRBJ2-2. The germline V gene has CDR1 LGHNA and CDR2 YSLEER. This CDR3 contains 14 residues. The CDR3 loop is CASSQVPNTGELFF.

This chain's CDR3 is CSATRTGQYEQYF. The chain uses TRBV20-1 and TRBJ2-7; TCRdb selects TRBD1, and the lack of DNA leaves this call unchecked. This CDR3 comprises 13 residues. Germline CDR1 reads DFQATT; CDR2 reads SNEGSKA (reference sequence).

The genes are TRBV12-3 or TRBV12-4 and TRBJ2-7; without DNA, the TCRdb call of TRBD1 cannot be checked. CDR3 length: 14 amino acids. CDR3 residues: CASSWGQYSYEQYF.

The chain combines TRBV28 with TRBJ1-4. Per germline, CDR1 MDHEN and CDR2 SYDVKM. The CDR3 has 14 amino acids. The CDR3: CASSPVGTNEKLFF.

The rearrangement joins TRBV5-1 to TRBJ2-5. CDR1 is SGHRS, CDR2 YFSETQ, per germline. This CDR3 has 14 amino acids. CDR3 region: CASSLVPAKETQYF.

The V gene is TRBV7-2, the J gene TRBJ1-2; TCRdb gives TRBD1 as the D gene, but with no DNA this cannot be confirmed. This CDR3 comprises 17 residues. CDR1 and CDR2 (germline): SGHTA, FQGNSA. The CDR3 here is CASSLVMGRQGGYGYTF.

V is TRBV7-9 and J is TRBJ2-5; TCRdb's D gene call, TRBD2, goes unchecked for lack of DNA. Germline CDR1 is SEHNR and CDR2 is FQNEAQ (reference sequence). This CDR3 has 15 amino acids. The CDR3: CASSAGRSFQETQYF.

The chain's CDR3 is CAIETATQETQYF. This chain joins TRBV27 and TRBJ2-5. In germline, CDR1 is MNHEY, CDR2 SMNVEV (reference sequence). The CDR3 length is 13 residues.

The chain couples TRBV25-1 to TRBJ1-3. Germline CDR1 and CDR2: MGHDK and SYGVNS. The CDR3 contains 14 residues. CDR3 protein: CASGYSGSGNTIYF.

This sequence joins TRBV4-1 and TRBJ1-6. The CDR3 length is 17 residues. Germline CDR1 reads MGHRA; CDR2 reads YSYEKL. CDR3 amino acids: CASSQEPRSSYNSPLHF.

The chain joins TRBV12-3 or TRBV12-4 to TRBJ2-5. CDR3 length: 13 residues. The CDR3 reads CASSLGPQETQYF.

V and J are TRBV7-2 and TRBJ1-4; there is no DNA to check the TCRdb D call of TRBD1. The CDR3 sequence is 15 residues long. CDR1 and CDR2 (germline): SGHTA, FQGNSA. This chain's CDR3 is CASSLGQGINEKLFF. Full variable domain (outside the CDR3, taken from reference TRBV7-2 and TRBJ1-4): GAGVSQSPSNKVTEKGKDVELRCDPISGHTALYWYRQSLGQGLEFLIYFQGNSAPDKSGLPSDRFSAERTGGSVSTLTIQRTQQEDSAVYLCASSLGQGINEKLFFGSGTQLSVL.

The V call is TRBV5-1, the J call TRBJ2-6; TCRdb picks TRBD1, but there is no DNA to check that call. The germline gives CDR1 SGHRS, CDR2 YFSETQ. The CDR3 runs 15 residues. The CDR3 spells CASAGTHSGANVLTF.

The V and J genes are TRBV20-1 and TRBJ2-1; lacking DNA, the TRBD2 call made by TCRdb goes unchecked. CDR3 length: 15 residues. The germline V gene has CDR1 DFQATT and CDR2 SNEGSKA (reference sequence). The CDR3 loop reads CSASQTSTHYNEQFF.

CDR3 sequence: CASSPRDRKIQETQYF. The chain links TRBV28 to TRBJ2-5; the TCRdb call, TRBD1, lacks DNA for checking. CDR1 and CDR2 (germline): MDHEN, SYDVKM. The CDR3 has 16 amino acids.

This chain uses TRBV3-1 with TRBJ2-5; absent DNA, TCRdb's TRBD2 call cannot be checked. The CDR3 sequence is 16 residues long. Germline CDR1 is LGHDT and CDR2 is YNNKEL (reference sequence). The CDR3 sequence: CASSQSSGSTQETQYF.

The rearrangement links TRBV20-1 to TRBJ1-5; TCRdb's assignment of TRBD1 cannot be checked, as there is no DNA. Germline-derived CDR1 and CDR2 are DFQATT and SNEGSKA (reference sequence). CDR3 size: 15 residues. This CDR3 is CSARDEQGITQPQHF.

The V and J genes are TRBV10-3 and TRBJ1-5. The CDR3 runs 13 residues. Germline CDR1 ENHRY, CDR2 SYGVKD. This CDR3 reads CAISEEAGQPQHF.

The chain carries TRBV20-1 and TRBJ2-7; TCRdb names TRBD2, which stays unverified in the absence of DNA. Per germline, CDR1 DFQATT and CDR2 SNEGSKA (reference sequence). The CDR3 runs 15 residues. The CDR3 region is CSAPSLLVGSYEQYF.

Here the CDR3 reads CASSSPEWAGYQQHF. The rearrangement uses TRBV28 and TRBJ2-7; TCRdb reports TRBD1, a call that lacks DNA to check it against. Germline values: CDR1 MDHEN, CDR2 SYDVKM. The CDR3 spans 15 residues.

The CDR3 sequence is CSARSRQGTSSGFRTDTQYF. V and J are TRBV20-1 and TRBJ2-3; the D gene TCRdb calls, TRBD2, cannot be checked with no DNA. The CDR3 runs 20 residues. The germline gives CDR1 DFQATT, CDR2 SNEGSKA (reference sequence).

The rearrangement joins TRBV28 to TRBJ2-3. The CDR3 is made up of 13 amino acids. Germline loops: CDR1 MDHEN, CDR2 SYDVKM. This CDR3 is CASSFKNTDTQYF.

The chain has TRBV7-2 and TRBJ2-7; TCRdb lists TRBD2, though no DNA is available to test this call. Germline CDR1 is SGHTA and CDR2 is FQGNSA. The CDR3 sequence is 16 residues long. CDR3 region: CASSLVSGGNSYEQYF.

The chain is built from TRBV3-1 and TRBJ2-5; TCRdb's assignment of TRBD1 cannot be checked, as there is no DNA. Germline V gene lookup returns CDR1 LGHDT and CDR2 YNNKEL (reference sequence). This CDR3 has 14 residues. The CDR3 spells CASSQVQGRETQYF.

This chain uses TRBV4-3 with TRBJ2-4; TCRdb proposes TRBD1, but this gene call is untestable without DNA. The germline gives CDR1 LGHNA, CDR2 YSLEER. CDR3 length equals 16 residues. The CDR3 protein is CASSQYQDKRGNIQYF.

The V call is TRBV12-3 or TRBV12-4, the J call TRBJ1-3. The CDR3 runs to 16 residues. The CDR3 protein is CASSLRPGLSGNTIYF.

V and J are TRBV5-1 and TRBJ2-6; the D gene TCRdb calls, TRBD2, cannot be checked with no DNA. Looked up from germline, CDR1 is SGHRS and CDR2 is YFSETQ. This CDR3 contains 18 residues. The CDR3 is CASSPRVGLSSGANVLTF.

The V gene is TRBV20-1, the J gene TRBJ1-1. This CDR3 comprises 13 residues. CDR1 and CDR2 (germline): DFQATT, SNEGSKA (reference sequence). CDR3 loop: CSAGPSRNTEAFF.

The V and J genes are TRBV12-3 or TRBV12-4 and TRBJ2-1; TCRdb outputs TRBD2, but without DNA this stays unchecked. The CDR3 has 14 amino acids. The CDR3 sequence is CASGSGGVSNEQFF.

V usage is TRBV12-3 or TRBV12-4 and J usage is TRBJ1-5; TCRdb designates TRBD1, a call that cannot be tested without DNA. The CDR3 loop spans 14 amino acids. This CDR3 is CASTVGQYNQPQHF.